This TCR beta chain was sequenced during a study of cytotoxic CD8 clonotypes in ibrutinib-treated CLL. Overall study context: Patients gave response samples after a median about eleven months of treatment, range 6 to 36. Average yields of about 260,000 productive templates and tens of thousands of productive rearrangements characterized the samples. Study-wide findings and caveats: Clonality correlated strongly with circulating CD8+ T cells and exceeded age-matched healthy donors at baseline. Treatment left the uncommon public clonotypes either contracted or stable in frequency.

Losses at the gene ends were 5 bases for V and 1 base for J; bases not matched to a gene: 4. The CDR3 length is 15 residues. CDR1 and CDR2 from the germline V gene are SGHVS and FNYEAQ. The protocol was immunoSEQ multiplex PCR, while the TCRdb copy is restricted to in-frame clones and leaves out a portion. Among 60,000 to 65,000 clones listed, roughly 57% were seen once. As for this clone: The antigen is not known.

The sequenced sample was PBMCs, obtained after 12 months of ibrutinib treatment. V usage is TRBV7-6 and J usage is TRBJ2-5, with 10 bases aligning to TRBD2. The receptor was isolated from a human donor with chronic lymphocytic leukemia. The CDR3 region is CASSHTSGAQETQYF. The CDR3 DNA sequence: TGTGCCAGCAGCCATACTAGCGGGGCCCAAGAGACCCAGTACTTC.